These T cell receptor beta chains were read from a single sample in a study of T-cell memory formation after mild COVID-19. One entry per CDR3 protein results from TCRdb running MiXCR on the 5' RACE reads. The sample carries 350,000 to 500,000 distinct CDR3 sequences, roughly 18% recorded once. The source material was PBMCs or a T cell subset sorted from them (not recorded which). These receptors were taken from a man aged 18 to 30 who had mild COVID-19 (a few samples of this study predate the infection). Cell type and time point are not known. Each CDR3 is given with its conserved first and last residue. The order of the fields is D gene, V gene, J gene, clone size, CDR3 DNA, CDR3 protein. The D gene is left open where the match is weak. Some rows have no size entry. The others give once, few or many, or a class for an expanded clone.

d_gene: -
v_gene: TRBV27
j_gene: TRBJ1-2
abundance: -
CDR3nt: TGTGCCAGCAGTTTAGGGGTACTGAGTGGCTACACCTTC
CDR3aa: CASSLGVLSGYTF

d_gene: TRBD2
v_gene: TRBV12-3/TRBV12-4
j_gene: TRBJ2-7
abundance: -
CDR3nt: TGTGCCAGCAGCCGCAGCTCGAGCGGGGCCTACGAGCAGTACTTC
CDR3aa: CASSRSSSGAYEQYF

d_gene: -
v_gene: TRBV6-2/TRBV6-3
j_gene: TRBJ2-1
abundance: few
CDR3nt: TGTGCCAGCAGCCTTCGGAGCAGGCCCTACAATGAGCAGTTCTTC
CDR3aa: CASSLRSRPYNEQFF

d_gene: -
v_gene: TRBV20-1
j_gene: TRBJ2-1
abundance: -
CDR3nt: TGCAGTGCTTTATCTCCTTACAATGAGCAGTTCTTC
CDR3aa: CSALSPYNEQFF

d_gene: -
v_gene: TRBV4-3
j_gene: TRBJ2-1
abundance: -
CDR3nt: TGCGCCAGCAGCCAAGATCGCCACAGCTCCTACAATGAGCAGTTCTTC
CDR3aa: CASSQDRHSSYNEQFF

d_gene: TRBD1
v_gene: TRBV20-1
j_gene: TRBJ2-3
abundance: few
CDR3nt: TGCAGCGCAGGGACAGGCACAGATACGCAGTATTTT
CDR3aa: CSAGTGTDTQYF

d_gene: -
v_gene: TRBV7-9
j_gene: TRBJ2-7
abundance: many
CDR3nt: TGTGCCAGCAGCGGGAGCGAGCAGTACTTC
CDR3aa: CASSGSEQYF

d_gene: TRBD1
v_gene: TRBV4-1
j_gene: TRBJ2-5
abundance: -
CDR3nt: TGCGCCAGCAGCCGATCCGGGACAGGGGCAGGAGAGACCCAGTACTTC
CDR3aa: CASSRSGTGAGETQYF

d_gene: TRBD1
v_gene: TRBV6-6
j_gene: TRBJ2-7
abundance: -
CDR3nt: TGTGCCGCCCGCCGCAGGACAGGCCAGGAGCAGTACTTC
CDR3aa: CAARRRTGQEQYF

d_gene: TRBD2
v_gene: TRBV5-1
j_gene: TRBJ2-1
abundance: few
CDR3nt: TGCGCCAGCAGCTTGGCCGTTTCGGGGGGAGGTGAGCAGTTCTTC
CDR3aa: CASSLAVSGGGEQFF

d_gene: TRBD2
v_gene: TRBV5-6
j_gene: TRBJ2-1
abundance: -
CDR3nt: TGTGCCAGCAGCTTGGATCTAGCGGGGAGCGGTGAGCAGTTCTTC
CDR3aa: CASSLDLAGSGEQFF

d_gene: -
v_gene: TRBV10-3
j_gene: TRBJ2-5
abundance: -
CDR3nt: TGTGCCATCAGTGGGGCAGGAAGGGAGACCCAGTACTTC
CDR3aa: CAISGAGRETQYF

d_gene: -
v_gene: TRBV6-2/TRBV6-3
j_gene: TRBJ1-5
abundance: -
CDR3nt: TGTGCCAGCAGTCAACAGGGTCTTTGGCAGCCCCAGCATTTT
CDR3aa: CASSQQGLWQPQHF

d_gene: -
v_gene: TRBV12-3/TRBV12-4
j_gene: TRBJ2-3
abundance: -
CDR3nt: TGTGCCAGCAGGTTGGGAGCGGGCCGCACAGATACGCAGTATTTT
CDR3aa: CASRLGAGRTDTQYF

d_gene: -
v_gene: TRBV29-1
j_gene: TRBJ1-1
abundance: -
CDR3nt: TGCAGCGTTGTTCTCGGGTGGGACACTGAAGCTTTCTTT
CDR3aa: CSVVLGWDTEAFF

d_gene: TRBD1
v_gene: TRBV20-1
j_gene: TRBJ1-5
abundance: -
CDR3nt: TGCAGTGCTCTTCCACAGGGGGCGAACTGGCCCCAGCATTTT
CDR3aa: CSALPQGANWPQHF

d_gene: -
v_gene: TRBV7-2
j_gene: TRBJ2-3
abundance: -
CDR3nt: TGTGCCAGCAGCTGGCCGGAGGACAGCACAGATACGCAGTATTTT
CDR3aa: CASSWPEDSTDTQYF

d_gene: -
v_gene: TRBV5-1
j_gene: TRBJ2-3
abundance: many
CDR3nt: TGCGCCAGCAGCTTGTTGGATCCCACCACAGATACGCAGTATTTT
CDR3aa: CASSLLDPTTDTQYF

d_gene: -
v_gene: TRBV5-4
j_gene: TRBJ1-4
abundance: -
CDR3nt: TGTGCCAGCAGCGGGGGATGGACAACTAATGAAAAACTGTTTTTT
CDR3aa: CASSGGWTTNEKLFF

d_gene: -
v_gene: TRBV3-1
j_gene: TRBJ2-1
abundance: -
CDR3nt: TGTGCCAGCTCGGGGGCGCAAAGGAGAAATGAGCAGTTCTTC
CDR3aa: CASSGAQRRNEQFF

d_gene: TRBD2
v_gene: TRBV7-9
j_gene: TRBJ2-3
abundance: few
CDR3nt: TGTGCCAGCAGCGTCGGGGGACTAGGGGTGACAGATACGCAGTATTTT
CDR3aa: CASSVGGLGVTDTQYF

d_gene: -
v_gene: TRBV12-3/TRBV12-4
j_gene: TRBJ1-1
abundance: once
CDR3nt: TGTGCCAGCAGTTTTAACAGATTGAACACTGAAGCTTTCTTT
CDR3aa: CASSFNRLNTEAFF